The clone carrying this T cell receptor (beta chain) has at least ten counts. Germline CDR1 DFQATT, CDR2 SNEGSKA (reference sequence). The CDR3 length is 12 residues. The V end was cut by 6 bases, the J end by 1 base, with 9 bases between. The sample originates from a study of identical twins. All of the donors were Caucasians in good health. TCRdb ran MiXCR on the 5' RACE reads and lists one entry per CDR3 protein. This table holds 400,000 to 550,000 distinct CDR3 sequences, 22% found once. The same sample was also used in a study of T cells expressing NK-cell markers.

This clonotype was obtained from a woman younger than 35 in good health. The material sequenced was CD4+ T cells sorted from blood. The chain couples TRBV20-1 to TRBJ1-1; weak D call: TRBD1 (6 bases). The CDR3 reads CSAQQGNTEAFF. The CDR3 DNA is TGCAGTGCCCAACAGGGGAACACTGAAGCTTTCTTT.